Given below is one T cell receptor (beta chain) in context. This record belongs to a study of shared clonotypes between healthy human individuals. The CDR3 has 13 amino acids. Splitting of CD4+ cells produced CD45RA+ naive and CD45RA-negative memory subsets. The method was immunoSEQ multiplex PCR; TCRdb's version includes in-frame clones alone and lacks a portion of them. The sample contains about 2.4 million clones, roughly 93% of which appear only once. The sequenced sample was naive CD4+ T cells from PBMCs. The subset denotes: CD45RA+ positively selected. The chain couples TRBV21-1 to TRBJ1-5; TRBD1 reflects the table's D call only, with no check against the DNA. TRBV21-1 is an annotated pseudogene. This TCR was recovered from a man between 18 and 29 years old in good health. Some clones in this sample may be carry-over from other donors' samples. CDR3 residues: CASSKEGEQPQHF. The CDR3 region has the DNA TGTGCCAGCAGCAAAGAGGGGGAGCAGCCCCAGCATTTT.